These 4 T cell receptor beta chains came from one sample sequenced in a study of response to subunit inactivated influenza vaccine. Using its own MiXCR run on the RT-PCR reads, TCRdb lists one record per CDR3 protein. In the table there are roughly 500,000 distinct CDR3 sequences, about 15% of which are singletons. The specimen was CD4+ T cells sorted from PBMCs, collected 23 to 25 months after vaccination. Receptors originate from a man in his fifties or sixties who received an inactivated influenza vaccine.

This chain links TRBV5-8 with TRBJ2-3; D perhaps matches TRBD1 (5 bases). V lost 2 bases and J 0 bases, leaving 10 bases between the germline ends. Per the germline V gene, CDR1 is SGHTS and CDR2 is YDEGEE. The CDR3 is made up of 15 amino acids. The CDR3, as DNA: TGTGCCAGCAGCTTACGACAGATTAGCACAGATACGCAGTATTTT. Translation gives CASSLRQISTDTQYF.

This chain joins TRBV6-2 or TRBV6-3 and TRBJ2-3; 7 nucleotides match TRBD1. Germline V CDR1 and CDR2: MNHEY, SVGEGT. This CDR3 contains 14 residues. With V trimmed by 8 bases and J by 2 bases, 7 bases remained unmatched. The CDR3 spells CASRGDSLTDTQYF. The DNA of the CDR3 is TGTGCCAGCCGTGGGGACAGCCTCACAGATACGCAGTATTTT.

The table lists this clonotype with many counts. The gene calls are TRBV27 and TRBJ2-7; a weak D match, TRBD1 (7 bases). The V end lost 4 bases, the J end lost 5 bases, and 12 bases lay between the germline ends. The CDR3 runs to 13 residues. CDR1 and CDR2 (germline): MNHEY, SMNVEV (reference sequence). CDR3 nucleotides: TGTGCCAGCAGTTCCAGGAGGGGGCACGAGCAGTACTTC. Amino acids: CASSSRRGHEQYF.

The chain couples TRBV7-9 to TRBJ2-5; 7 bases are a match to TRBD1. CDR3 size: 14 residues. Germline lookup yields CDR1 SEHNR and CDR2 FQNEAQ (reference sequence). V dropped 3 bases and J dropped 5; count of bases not matched to a gene: 6. The CDR3: CASSFLEGAETQYF. The CDR3 nucleotides read TGTGCCAGCAGCTTTTTAGAGGGGGCGGAGACCCAGTACTTC. The full variable domain, rest sourced from reference TRBV7-9 and TRBJ2-5, is DTGVSQNPRHKITKRGQNVTFRCDPISEHNRLYWYRQTLGQGPEFLTYFQNEAQLEKSRLLSDRFSAERPKGSFSTLEIQRTEQGDSAMYLCASSFLEGAETQYFGPGTRLLVL.